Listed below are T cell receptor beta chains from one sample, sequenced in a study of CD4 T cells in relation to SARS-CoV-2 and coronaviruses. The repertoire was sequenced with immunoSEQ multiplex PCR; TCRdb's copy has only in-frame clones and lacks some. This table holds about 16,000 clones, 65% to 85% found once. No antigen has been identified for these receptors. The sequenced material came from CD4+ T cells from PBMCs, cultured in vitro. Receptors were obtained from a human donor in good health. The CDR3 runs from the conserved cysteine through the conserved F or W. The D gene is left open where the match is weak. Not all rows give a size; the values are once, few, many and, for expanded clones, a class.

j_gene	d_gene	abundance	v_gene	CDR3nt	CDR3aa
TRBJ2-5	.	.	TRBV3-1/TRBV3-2	TGTGCCAGCAGCCAAGAAGGCCTACAAGAGACCCAGTACTTC	CASSQEGLQETQYF
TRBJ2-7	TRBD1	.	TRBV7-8	TGTGCCAGCATCAACAACAGGGGAGTCGGTTTCGGCGAGCAGTACTTC	CASINNRGVGFGEQYF
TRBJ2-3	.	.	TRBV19	TGTGCCAGTAGTATAGAGGAGGGACCCACAGATACGCAGTATTTT	CASSIEEGPTDTQYF
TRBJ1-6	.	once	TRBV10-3	TGTGCCATCAGTCAAACCGGGACAAGTGATTCACCCCTCCACTTT	CAISQTGTSDSPLHF
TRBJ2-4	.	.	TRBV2	TGTGCCAGCAGAGGGGACTTCGCCAAAAACATTCAGTACTTC	CASRGDFAKNIQYF
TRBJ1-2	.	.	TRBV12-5	TGTGCTAGTGGTTTGAGGCAGAGCTTCTATGGCTACACCTTC	CASGLRQSFYGYTF
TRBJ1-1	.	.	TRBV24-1	TGTGCCACCTTTAGACCCGAAGCTTTCTTT	CATFRPEAFF
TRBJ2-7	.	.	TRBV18	TGTGCCAGCCCTAGATCTCGCGGGCCCTACGAGCAGTACTTC	CASPRSRGPYEQYF
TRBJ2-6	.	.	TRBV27	TGTGCCAGCAGTTTATCAGGGATTGGGGCCAACGTCCTGACTTTC	CASSLSGIGANVLTF
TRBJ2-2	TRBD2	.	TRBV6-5	TGTGCCAGCAGTTACAGGGCGGGAGGGCCGAGTGGGGAGCTGTTTTTT	CASSYRAGGPSGELFF
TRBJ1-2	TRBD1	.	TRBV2	TGTGCCAGCATAACAGGGGTACTGCAAGCTAACTATGGCTACACCTTC	CASITGVLQANYGYTF
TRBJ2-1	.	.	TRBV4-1	TGCGCCAGCAGCCAAGGGTCGCATGGAGCCTACAATGAGCAGTTCTTC	CASSQGSHGAYNEQFF
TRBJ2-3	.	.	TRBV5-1	TGCGCCAGCAGCTTGGGACAGAGCACAGATACGCAGTATTTT	CASSLGQSTDTQYF
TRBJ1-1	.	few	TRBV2	TGTGCCAGCAGGTACGGAGAAGGCACTGAAGCTTTCTTT	CASRYGEGTEAFF
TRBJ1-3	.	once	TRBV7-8	TGTGCCAGCAGCACCGGGACCGAACAAACCATATATTTT	CASSTGTEQTIYF
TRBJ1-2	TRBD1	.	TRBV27	TGTGCCAGCAGCGGACAGGGACTTCAGAACTATGGCTACACCTTC	CASSGQGLQNYGYTF
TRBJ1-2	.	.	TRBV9	TGTGCCAGCAGCGTAGTAGGAAGCTTCTATGGCTACACCTTC	CASSVVGSFYGYTF
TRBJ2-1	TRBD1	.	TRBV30	TGTGCCTGGAGTCCACCAGGGGACAGGGAGCAGTTCTTC	CAWSPPGDREQFF
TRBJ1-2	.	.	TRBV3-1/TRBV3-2	TGTGCCAGCAGCCAAGACGGCTATGGCTACACCTTC	CASSQDGYGYTF
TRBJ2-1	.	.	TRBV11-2	TGTGCCAGCAGCCCAGACTATCAAAACAATGAGCAGTTCTTC	CASSPDYQNNEQFF
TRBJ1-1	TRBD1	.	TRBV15	TGTGCCACCAGCCGGGGACAGGGGGGAACTGAAGCTTTCTTT	CATSRGQGGTEAFF
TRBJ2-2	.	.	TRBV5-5	TGTGCCAGCAGCTTGGGGGGGGTGCTCACCGGGGAGCTGTTTTTT	CASSLGGVLTGELFF
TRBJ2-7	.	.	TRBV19	TGTGCCAGTACGTCGACTTGGGGCTCCTACGAGCAGTACTTC	CASTSTWGSYEQYF
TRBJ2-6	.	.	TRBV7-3	TGTGCCAGCAGCTTAAATGGGGGCTCTGGGGCCAACGTCCTGACTTTC	CASSLNGGSGANVLTF
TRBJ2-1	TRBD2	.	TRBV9	TGTGCCAGCAGCGTAGGGAGCGGGAGGGCCCTAGCTGAGCAGTTCTTC	CASSVGSGRALAEQFF
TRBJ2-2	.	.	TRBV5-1	TGCGCCAGCAGCTTGGCGGGACTCTTCCCCAGGGGACCAGGATCGATAATCCGCGGGGAGCTGTTTTTT	CASSLAGLFPRGPGSIIRGELFF
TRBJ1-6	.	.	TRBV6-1	TGTGCCAGCAGTGATCAGGGTCCCAATTCACCCCTCCACTTT	CASSDQGPNSPLHF
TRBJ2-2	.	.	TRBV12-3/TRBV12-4	TGTGCCAGCAGGCAGGTTTACACCGGGGAGCTGTTTTTT	CASRQVYTGELFF
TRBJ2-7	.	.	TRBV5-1	TGCGCCAGCAGCCTCCCGAACTACGAGCAGTACTTC	CASSLPNYEQYF
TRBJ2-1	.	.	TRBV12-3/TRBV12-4	TGTGCCAGCATTACGGGGGCAAATGAGCAGTTCTTC	CASITGANEQFF
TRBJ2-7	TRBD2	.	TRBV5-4	TGTGCCAGCAGCGCGCAGGGGACTAGCGGGTACGAGCAGTACTTC	CASSAQGTSGYEQYF
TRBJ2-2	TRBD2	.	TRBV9	TGTGCCAGCAGCGTAGGACTAGCGGGCACCACCGGGGAGCTGTTTTTT	CASSVGLAGTTGELFF
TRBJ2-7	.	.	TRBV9	TGTGCCAGCAGCCCAAGAGGTGGGGCGCGGTACGACGAGCAGTACTTC	CASSPRGGARYDEQYF
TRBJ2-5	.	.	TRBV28	TGTGCCAGCAGTTTATCGCGGGTCCGAGAGACCCAGTACTTC	CASSLSRVRETQYF
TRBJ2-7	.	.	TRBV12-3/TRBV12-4	TGTGCCAGCAGTTTTCAACAGGGCCTCGAGCAGTACTTC	CASSFQQGLEQYF
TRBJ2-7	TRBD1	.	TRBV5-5	TGTGCCAGCAGCCCCTGGGACAGGGCGACGCCTGAGCAGTACTTC	CASSPWDRATPEQYF
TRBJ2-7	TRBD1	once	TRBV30	TGTGCCTGGAGTGCCGACAGGGCCCACGAGCAGTACTTC	CAWSADRAHEQYF
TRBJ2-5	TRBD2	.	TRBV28	TGTGCCAGCAGTTTATGGGTTGGCGGGAGTAAAGGAGAGACCCAGTACTTC	CASSLWVGGSKGETQYF
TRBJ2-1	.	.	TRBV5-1	TGCGCCAGCAGCTTGGTGGGTCAGGGTAGGAATGAGCAGTTCTTC	CASSLVGQGRNEQFF
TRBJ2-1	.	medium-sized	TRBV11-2	TGTGCCAGCAGCTTTATGTCTTCACTAGCCAATGAGCAGTTCTTC	CASSFMSSLANEQFF
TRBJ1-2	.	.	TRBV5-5	TGTGCCAGCAGCTTGGAGTTCCAGGCAGTAGCCTATGGCTACACCTTC	CASSLEFQAVAYGYTF
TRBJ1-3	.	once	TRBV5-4	TGTGCCAGCAGCTTGGATCGTTCTGGAAACACCATATATTTT	CASSLDRSGNTIYF
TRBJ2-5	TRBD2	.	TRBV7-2	TGTGCCAGCAGCTTAGTATATGGACTAGCGGGAGGGGAGACCCAGTACTTC	CASSLVYGLAGGETQYF
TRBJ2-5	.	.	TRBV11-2	TGTGCCAGCAGCGTCCCTAGGACAGACGGAGCGACCCAGTACTTC	CASSVPRTDGATQYF
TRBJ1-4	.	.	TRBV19	TGTGCCAGTAGTATCCCGGCGGGTAATGAAAAACTGTTTTTT	CASSIPAGNEKLFF
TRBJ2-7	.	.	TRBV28	TGTGCCACCCGGGGCAGCTCCTACGAGCAGTACTTC	CATRGSSYEQYF